This T cell receptor beta chain was observed in a study of blood T cell repertoires in COVID-19. There are 14 residues in the CDR3. Germline assignment: CDR1 MNHNY and CDR2 SVGAGI (reference sequence). V was clipped by 4 bases and J by 8 bases; unmatched bases: 8. The table came from immunoSEQ multiplex PCR; TCRdb's copy has only in-frame clones and leaves some out. The repertoire holds 95,000 to 150,000 clones, with around 86% as singletons. The sequenced sample was peripheral blood. The receptor was isolated from a woman in her seventies with acute or convalescent COVID-19. The rearrangement uses TRBV6-6 and TRBJ1-2; 9 nucleotides line up with TRBD1. CDR3 in amino acids: CASSFRDRENGYTF. CDR3 coding DNA: TGTGCCAGCAGTTTCAGGGACAGGGAGAACGGCTACACCTTC.